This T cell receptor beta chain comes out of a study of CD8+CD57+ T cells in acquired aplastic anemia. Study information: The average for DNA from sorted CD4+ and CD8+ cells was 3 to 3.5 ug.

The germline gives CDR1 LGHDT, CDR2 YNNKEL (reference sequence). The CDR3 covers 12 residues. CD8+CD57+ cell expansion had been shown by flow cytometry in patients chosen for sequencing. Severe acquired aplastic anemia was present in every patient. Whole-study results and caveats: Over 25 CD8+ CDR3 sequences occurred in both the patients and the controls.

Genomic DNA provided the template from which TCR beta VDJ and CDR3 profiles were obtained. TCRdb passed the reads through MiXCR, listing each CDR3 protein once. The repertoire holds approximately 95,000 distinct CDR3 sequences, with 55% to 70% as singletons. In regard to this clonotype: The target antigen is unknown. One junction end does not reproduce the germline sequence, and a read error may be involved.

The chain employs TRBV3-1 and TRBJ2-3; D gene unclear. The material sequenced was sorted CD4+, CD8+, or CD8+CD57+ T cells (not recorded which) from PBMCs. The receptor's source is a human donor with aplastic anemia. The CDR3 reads CASAQSTDTQCF. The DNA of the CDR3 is TGTGCCAGCGCTCAAAGCACAGATACGCAGTGTTTT.